Presented here are 31 T cell receptor beta chains from one specimen sequenced in a study of vaccination effects on CD4 cells after COVID-19. Their antigens remain unidentified. TCRdb keeps only in-frame clones here, not all; method: immunoSEQ multiplex PCR. The sample shows about 40,000 clones, 65% to 75% of them seen only once. Isolation of CD4+ T cells took place after less than 12 days of culture. Two-dose vaccination with either BNT162b2 or mRNA-1273 was given to the participants. The source was CD4+ T cells from PBMCs cultured without peptide, collected after COVID-19 vaccination. Receptor source: a human donor who received a COVID-19 vaccine.

The genes are TRBV14 and TRBJ2-1; perhaps TRBD2 as D (7 bases). This CDR3 spans 16 amino acids. Deletions cut 0 bases from V and 6 bases from J, with 15 bases between. Germline V gene data show CDR1 as SGHDN and CDR2 as FVKESK. The CDR3 region is CASSQDGGATANEQFF. In nucleotides, the CDR3 is TGTGCCAGCAGCCAAGATGGGGGGGCGACGGCCAATGAGCAGTTCTTC.

This clone was seen a handful of times. This rearrangement joins TRBV5-1 to TRBJ2-2; D is possibly TRBD2 (7 bases). V was pared by 1 base and J by 1 base, with 14 bases between. The CDR3 covers 17 residues. CDR1 SGHRS and CDR2 YFSETQ come from the germline V gene. In nucleotides, the CDR3 is TGCGCCAGCAGCTTGCGGGGCGGGGGCCTGAACACCGGGGAGCTGTTTTTT. It specifies CASSLRGGGLNTGELFF.

This clone has only one observation. The rearrangement joins TRBV27 to TRBJ2-1; 8 bases are shared with TRBD1. The CDR3 sequence is 12 residues long. From germline, CDR1 is MNHEY and CDR2 SMNVEV (reference sequence). J gave up 16 bases and V 4 bases, and 9 bases lay outside the gene matches. Written as DNA, the CDR3 is TGTGCCAGCAGTTCAACCGGGACAGGCTTTTTCTTC. Protein sequence: CASSSTGTGFFF.

In its sample, this clone was seen a few times. The V call is TRBV2, the J call TRBJ2-7; the D is unclear. V was trimmed by 4 bases and J by 4 bases, leaving 5 bases between them. This CDR3 is built from 11 residues. Germline CDR1 and CDR2: SNHLY and FYNNEI. CDR3 protein: CASSVKYEQYF. CDR3 bases: TGTGCCAGCAGTGTGAAATACGAGCAGTACTTC.

The chain employs TRBV12-5 and TRBJ2-3; the D gene is possibly TRBD2 (5 bases). Germline V gene lookup returns CDR1 LGHNT and CDR2 FRNRAP. This CDR3 is 14 amino acids long. V was clipped by 1 base and J by 4 bases, with 9 bases between them. The CDR3 loop is CASGLGGAPDTQYF. Written as DNA, the CDR3 is TGTGCTAGTGGTTTGGGGGGAGCCCCAGATACGCAGTATTTT.

This clone appeared a few times. The chain couples TRBV5-1 to TRBJ2-2; 8 bases are shared with TRBD1. Trimming cost V 4 bases and J 6 bases; bases outside gene matches: 5. Looked up from germline, CDR1 is SGHRS and CDR2 is YFSETQ. The CDR3 contains 14 residues. The CDR3 DNA is TGCGCCAGCAGCGAGAGGACAGGGTCCGGGGAGCTGTTTTTT. Translated, it gives CASSERTGSGELFF.

V is TRBV2 and J is TRBJ1-1, with D possibly TRBD1 on 6 matching bases. Trimming removed 6 bases from V and 7 bases from J, with 15 bases in between. Germline V CDR1 and CDR2: SNHLY, FYNNEI. The CDR3 has 13 residues. CDR3 amino acids: CASRTQGWDEAFF. CDR3 nucleotides: TGTGCCAGCAGGACACAGGGTTGGGATGAAGCTTTCTTT.

This clone was detected only a few times. V usage is TRBV11-3 and J usage is TRBJ2-7; 7 nucleotides align to TRBD1. After removal of 5 bases from V and 2 bases from J, the junction contained 6 bases not matched to a gene. CDR1 and CDR2 (germline): SGHNT, YENEEA. The CDR3 has 14 residues. CDR3 protein: CASSPGTETYEQYF. In nucleotides, the CDR3 is TGTGCCAGCAGCCCCGGGACAGAGACCTACGAGCAGTACTTC. The variable domain in full, completed from reference TRBV11-3 and TRBJ2-7, reads EAGVVQSPRYKIIEKKQPVAFWCNPISGHNTLYWYLQNLGQGPELLIRYENEEAVDDSQLPKDRFSAERLKGVDSTLKIQPAELGDSAVYLCASSPGTETYEQYFGPGTRLTVT.

The chain is built from TRBV6-5 and TRBJ1-3; D is unresolved. Germline V lookup: CDR1 MNHEY, CDR2 SVGAGI. The CDR3 contains 13 residues. V lost 8 bases, J lost 8 bases, and 16 bases lay in between. This CDR3 is CASGFERVDTIYF. Written as DNA, the CDR3 is TGTGCCAGCGGTTTTGAAAGGGTTGACACCATATATTTT.

The chain joins TRBV5-4 to TRBJ2-1; 12 positions agree with TRBD2. J was trimmed by 0 bases and V by 4 bases; bases with no gene match: 8. The CDR3 has 18 amino acids. Germline-derived CDR1 and CDR2 are SGHNT and YYREEE (reference sequence). Here the CDR3 reads CASSRNPTSGSSYNEQFF. CDR3 nucleotide sequence: TGTGCCAGCAGCCGCAACCCGACTAGCGGGAGCTCCTACAATGAGCAGTTCTTC.

This chain connects TRBV28 to TRBJ2-7; D is unclear. Germline V CDR1 and CDR2: MDHEN, SYDVKM. The CDR3 length is 14 residues. Trimming removed 6 bases from V and 6 bases from J, with 18 bases in between. CDR3: CASSLPGPTAEQYF. For the CDR3, the DNA is TGTGCCAGCAGCCTCCCGGGTCCTACTGCCGAGCAGTACTTC.

This rearrangement joins TRBV11-2 to TRBJ1-6; TRBD1 matches at 12 bases. Trimming removed 5 bases from V and 10 bases from J; junction bases left unmatched: 6. The germline V gene has CDR1 SGHAT and CDR2 FQNNGV. The CDR3 is 15 residues long. The CDR3 loop reads CASSPPGTGGSPLHF. The CDR3 bases are TGTGCCAGCAGCCCGCCAGGGACAGGGGGCTCACCCCTCCACTTT.

This clone was detected once. The chain couples TRBV12-5 to TRBJ1-2; maybe TRBD1 (6 bases). Germline V CDR1 and CDR2: LGHNT, FRNRAP. The CDR3 covers 14 residues. Trimming removed 5 bases at V and 8 bases at J, with 18 bases between. The CDR3 spells CASGPSGGRRGYTF. DNA of the CDR3: TGTGCTAGTGGTCCCTCCGGGGGCCGCCGAGGCTACACCTTC.

The sample holds a few counts of this clone. V and J are TRBV6-7 and TRBJ1-4; D may be TRBD1 (5 bases). TRBV6-7 is noted as an ORF with a role that remains uncertain. This CDR3 contains 16 residues. V was pared by 6 bases and J by 8 bases, with 22 bases between. The CDR3 bases are TGTGCCAGCAGCCTCAAGCCATACAACTGGGGGGAAAAACTGTTTTTT. Translated, it gives CASSLKPYNWGEKLFF.

CDR3 sequence (DNA): TGTGCCAGCAGTGACATGCAGGGCGTTAATGAAAAACTGTTTTTT. This translates into CASSDMQGVNEKLFF. V is TRBV6-1 and J is TRBJ1-4, with D perhaps TRBD1 (5 bases). Germline V lookup: CDR1 MNHNS, CDR2 SASEGT. There are 15 residues in the CDR3. V was pared by 3 bases and J by 4 bases, with 12 bases between.

The sample holds a few counts of this clone. V is TRBV10-1 and J is TRBJ2-1; a possible D gene is TRBD1 (5 bases). Trimming removed 4 bases from V and 6 bases from J, with 7 bases in between. The CDR3 sequence is 12 residues long. The germline gives CDR1 WNHNN, CDR2 SYGVQD (reference sequence). CDR3 loop: CASSARANEQFF. DNA of the CDR3: TGCGCCAGCAGTGCCAGGGCCAATGAGCAGTTCTTC.

V and J are TRBV2 and TRBJ2-1; no definite D call. This CDR3 contains 13 residues. The germline V gene has CDR1 SNHLY and CDR2 FYNNEI. The ends were cut back, 3 bases at V and 5 bases at J, with 8 bases in the middle. The CDR3 DNA is TGTGCCAGCAGTGACCCCTCTAACAATGAGCAGTTCTTC. Protein sequence: CASSDPSNNEQFF.

V gene TRBV12-3 or TRBV12-4 combines with J gene TRBJ1-3; D is undetermined. The CDR3 extends over 13 amino acids. The germline V and J ends were trimmed by 5 bases and 6 bases, with 11 bases remaining between them. CDR3 loop: CASSLAPINTIYF. The CDR3 coding sequence is TGTGCCAGCAGTCTCGCCCCAATAAACACCATATATTTT.

The CDR3, as DNA: TGTGCCAGCAGCCCGGGACTAGCGGGGGGGGGCCACACAGATACGCAGTATTTT. Translating gives CASSPGLAGGGHTDTQYF. The chain recombines TRBV5-4 with TRBJ2-3, with TRBD2 matching over 16 bases. CDR3 length equals 18 residues. V was clipped by 4 bases and J by 2 bases; unmatched bases: 7. In germline, CDR1 is SGHNT, CDR2 YYREEE (reference sequence).

V usage is TRBV18 and J usage is TRBJ2-7, with a possible D match to TRBD1 (5 bases). The CDR3 spans 14 residues. V lost 3 bases, J lost 2 bases, and 11 bases lay in between. Germline values: CDR1 KGHSH, CDR2 LQKENI. In DNA, the CDR3 is TGTGCCAGCTCACCCCAGGGCGGCACCTACGAGCAGTACTTC. This gives the protein CASSPQGGTYEQYF.

In the case of this clone: The same CDR3 is also encoded by other DNA sequences in this sample. The chain combines TRBV5-1 with TRBJ1-5; D uncertain. CDR3 size: 15 residues. The germline gives CDR1 SGHRS, CDR2 YFSETQ. V was cut by 0 bases and J by 2 bases, with 9 bases left in between. The CDR3 region is CASSLGPLGNQPQHF. CDR3 DNA sequence: TGCGCCAGCAGCTTGGGACCGTTGGGCAATCAGCCCCAGCATTTT.

The V call is TRBV6-6, the J call TRBJ1-1, with a tentative D call TRBD1 (5 bases). Germline CDR1 is MNHNY and CDR2 is SVGAGI (reference sequence). The CDR3 contains 13 residues. V was trimmed by 6 bases and J by 1 base, leaving 9 bases between them. CDR3 bases: TGTGCCAGCAGAAGTACAGGGAACACTGAAGCTTTCTTT. Its protein product is CASRSTGNTEAFF.

The rearrangement uses TRBV21-1 and TRBJ2-3; the listed D gene, TRBD2, was not tested against the DNA. TRBV21-1 is designated a pseudogene. The length of the CDR3 is 19 residues. CDR3 coding DNA: TGTGCCAGCAGCAAGCTAGGTAGTAGCGGGAGGTCTAGCACAGATACGCAGTATTTT. It codes for CASSKLGSSGRSSTDTQYF.

This clone was observed a single time. This chain uses TRBV3-1 (or the pseudogene TRBV3-2) with TRBJ2-3; 9 bases map to TRBD2. CDR3 length: 17 amino acids. J lost 6 bases, V lost 1 base, and 11 bases had no gene match. Per the germline V gene, CDR1 is LGHDT and CDR2 is YNNKEL (reference sequence). The DNA of the CDR3 is TGTGCCAGCAGCCAAGCTGGGCTAGCGGGGTTTTCGGATACGCAGTATTTT. As protein: CASSQAGLAGFSDTQYF.

The chain combines TRBV5-4 with TRBJ1-1, with D uncertain. The V end was cut by 4 bases, the J end by 3 bases, with 13 bases between. The CDR3 loop spans 14 amino acids. Germline CDR1 SGHNT, CDR2 YYREEE (reference sequence). In nucleotides, the CDR3 is TGTGCCAGCAGCCCTGCTCGCACCTACACTGAAGCTTTCTTT. It encodes CASSPARTYTEAFF.

This chain links TRBV12-2 with TRBJ2-1; TRBD2 is the table's D call and was not checked against the DNA. TRBV12-2 is a pseudogene locus. The CDR3 sequence is 17 residues long. The CDR3 region is CASRLASIPSGSNEQFF. Here the CDR3 DNA reads TGTGCAAGTCGCTTAGCGAGTATCCCTAGCGGGAGCAATGAGCAGTTCTTC.

This clone was observed once. This chain connects TRBV3-1 (or the pseudogene TRBV3-2) to TRBJ2-4, with a possible D match to TRBD2 (6 bases). There are 16 residues in the CDR3. CDR1 and CDR2 (germline): LGHDT, YNNKEL (reference sequence). V was cut by 1 base and J by 0 bases, with 10 bases left in between. The CDR3 is CASSQVSGLAKNIQYF. The CDR3 bases are TGTGCCAGCAGCCAAGTGAGCGGGCTAGCCAAAAACATTCAGTACTTC.

This chain connects TRBV6-5 to TRBJ1-1; D unresolved. This CDR3 contains 13 residues. Germline CDR1 reads MNHEY; CDR2 reads SVGAGI. V lost 7 bases to trimming and J lost 0 bases, with 9 bases between them. The CDR3 coding sequence is TGTGCCAGCAATAGTCGGTTGAACACTGAAGCTTTCTTT. Amino acids: CASNSRLNTEAFF.

The gene calls are TRBV3-1 (or the pseudogene TRBV3-2) and TRBJ1-2; 7 bases match TRBD1. The CDR3 runs 14 residues. Germline lookup yields CDR1 LGHDT and CDR2 YNNKEL (reference sequence). V lost 6 bases to trimming and J lost 7 bases; unmatched junction nucleotides: 11. As DNA, the CDR3 is TGTGCCAGCAGAGAACAGGGGATGTTAAGTGGCTACACCTTC. Protein product: CASREQGMLSGYTF.

V is TRBV23-1 and J is TRBJ2-2; 8 bases match TRBD1. TRBV23-1 is sorted into the ORF group, with uncertain function. The CDR3 runs to 15 residues. Trimming at V came to 5 bases and at J to 1 base, leaving 3 bases not matched to a gene. In DNA form, the CDR3 reads TGCGCCAGCAGTAACAGGGGGAGGAACACCGGGGAGCTGTTTTTT. This gives the protein CASSNRGRNTGELFF.

CDR3 in amino acids: CASSRGQGETEAFF. For the CDR3, the DNA is TGTGCCAGCAGCCGTGGACAGGGGGAGACTGAAGCTTTCTTT. This chain connects TRBV6-5 to TRBJ1-1, with 10 bases matching TRBD1. Germline loops: CDR1 MNHEY, CDR2 SVGAGI. CDR3 size: 14 residues. J lost 5 bases, V lost 6 bases, and 6 bases had no gene match.